Listed here are 32 T cell receptor beta chains from one sample, sequenced in a study of identical twins. TCRdb re-derived calls from the 5' RACE reads in MiXCR, one entry per CDR3 protein. This sample has about 890,000 distinct CDR3 sequences, with around an eighth found just once. This sample was shared with a second study, whose subject was yellow fever vaccine responses in identical twins.

Sequenced sample: PBMCs. These receptors all come from a woman aged 18-35 years in good health.

V usage is TRBV5-1 and J usage is TRBJ1-6; D may be TRBD1 (5 bases). The CDR3 has 15 amino acids. Looked up from germline, CDR1 is SGHRS and CDR2 is YFSETQ. Deletions cut 4 bases from V and 9 bases from J, with 17 bases between. The chain's CDR3 is CASSEGNNIGSPLHF. The CDR3 coding sequence is TGCGCCAGCAGCGAGGGGAACAATATAGGTTCACCCCTCCACTTT.

V gene TRBV5-1 combines with J gene TRBJ1-5, with unresolved D. The germline gives CDR1 SGHRS, CDR2 YFSETQ. This CDR3 comprises 15 residues. Trimming stripped 6 bases from V and 4 bases from J, with 17 bases between. The CDR3 protein is CASTQDGDRNQPQHF. The CDR3 DNA reads as TGCGCCAGCACCCAGGACGGGGATCGGAATCAGCCCCAGCATTTT.

This chain uses TRBV20-1 with TRBJ1-3; TRBD1 matches at 7 bases. There are 14 residues in the CDR3. The germline CDR1 and CDR2 sequences are DFQATT and SNEGSKA (reference sequence). The junction had 5 bases not matched to a gene; V was cut back by 4 bases and J by 2 bases. The CDR3 is CSATTGETGNTIYF. The CDR3 coding sequence is TGCAGTGCTACTACAGGGGAAACTGGAAACACCATATATTTT.

This clonotype was seen more than once but under ten times. The chain joins TRBV4-1 to TRBJ2-7, with 13 positions matching TRBD2. Trimming removed 3 bases from V and 7 bases from J; junction bases left unmatched: 9. The germline CDR1 and CDR2 sequences are MGHRA and YSYEKL. The CDR3 is made up of 16 amino acids. CDR3 coding DNA: TGCGCCAGCAGCCAGATGGAGGGACTAGCGGGGATTGAGCAGTACTTC. Its protein is CASSQMEGLAGIEQYF.

The V call is TRBV11-2, the J call TRBJ2-3; D uncertain. Per the germline V gene, CDR1 is SGHAT and CDR2 is FQNNGV. V lost 3 bases, J lost 2 bases, and 9 bases lay in between. This CDR3 is built from 14 residues. CDR3 bases: TGTGCCAGCAGCTTTCAAGCTTTCACAGATACGCAGTATTTT. Translating gives CASSFQAFTDTQYF.

This clonotype was found many times. The V and J genes are TRBV10-3 and TRBJ2-5, with a weak D call TRBD1 (6 bases). Looked up from germline, CDR1 is ENHRY and CDR2 is SYGVKD. This CDR3 has 13 residues. Between the trimmed V and J ends, which lost 6 bases and 2 bases, there was a span of 10 bases. The CDR3 DNA reads as TGTGCCATCAGCGGACAGCTACAAGAGACCCAGTACTTC. This codes for CAISGQLQETQYF.

The V call is TRBV3-1, the J call TRBJ2-4, with D perhaps TRBD1 (5 bases). This CDR3 is 13 amino acids long. CDR1 and CDR2 (germline): LGHDT, YNNKEL (reference sequence). The ends were cut back, 3 bases at V and 9 bases at J, with 12 bases in the middle. CDR3 sequence (DNA): TGTGCCAGCAGCCAGGGGCGCATTGGCATTCAGTACTTC. Protein product: CASSQGRIGIQYF.

This clonotype was counted a few times. The chain has TRBV5-1 and TRBJ2-1, with D perhaps matching TRBD1 or TRBD2 (5 bases each). The V and J ends lost 6 bases and 8 bases respectively, with 15 bases between them. The CDR3 consists of 13 residues. CDR1 and CDR2 from the germline V gene are SGHRS and YFSETQ. CDR3 sequence: CASTTRGADEQFF. CDR3 coding DNA: TGCGCCAGCACCACTAGGGGTGCCGATGAGCAGTTCTTC.

This clonotype was counted only a few times. V usage is TRBV20-1 and J usage is TRBJ2-1; D remains ambiguous. The CDR3 runs 12 residues. Germline V gene data show CDR1 as DFQATT and CDR2 as SNEGSKA (reference sequence). V lost 5 bases to trimming and J lost 5 bases, with 10 bases between them. As DNA, the CDR3 is TGCAGTGCTCCCCTAACAAACAATGAGCAGTTCTTC. This codes for CSAPLTNNEQFF.

The chain couples TRBV11-1 to TRBJ2-1; 8 bases map to TRBD2. CDR1 SGHAT and CDR2 FQDESV come from the germline V gene (reference sequence). This CDR3 has 22 amino acids. Trimming cost V 0 bases and J 3 bases; bases outside gene matches: 22. The CDR3 coding sequence is TGTGCCAGCAGCTTAGCCTCTAGGTGGGGTAGCGGGGCTTTCTTCAACTACAATGAGCAGTTCTTC. This gives the protein CASSLASRWGSGAFFNYNEQFF.

Only a few counts were recorded for this clonotype. The rearrangement joins TRBV25-1 to TRBJ2-1; TRBD2 is a possible D gene (6 bases). Germline assignment: CDR1 MGHDK and CDR2 SYGVNS. The CDR3 sequence is 16 residues long. The V gene lost 1 base and the J gene lost 15 bases, with 25 bases spanning the gap. The CDR3 protein is CASSEWGESGGPPGFF. In DNA, the CDR3 is TGTGCCAGCAGTGAATGGGGGGAAAGTGGGGGACCACCCGGGTTCTTC.

This clonotype has more than one count but fewer than ten. The chain carries TRBV18 and TRBJ1-6, with D possibly TRBD1 on 5 matching bases. This CDR3 has 15 residues. V was shortened by 4 bases and J by 4 bases, with 11 bases between the two germline ends. Germline V gene lookup returns CDR1 KGHSH and CDR2 LQKENI. The DNA for the CDR3 is TGTGCCAGCTCACGACGGGACGGTTATAATTCACCCCTCCACTTT. It translates to CASSRRDGYNSPLHF.

The chain combines TRBV7-8 with TRBJ2-1; the match to TRBD1 covers 10 bases. The junction had 6 bases not matched to a gene; V was cut back by 5 bases and J by 8 bases. The germline CDR1 and CDR2 sequences are SGHVS and FQNEAQ. The CDR3 runs 14 residues. The CDR3 DNA follows: TGTGCCAGCAGCCTCAGACAGGGGGCTCATGAGCAGTTCTTC. Protein: CASSLRQGAHEQFF.

The V call is TRBV10-3, the J call TRBJ2-2; 9 nucleotides line up with TRBD1. The CDR3 is made up of 17 amino acids. The ends lost 0 bases at V and 5 bases at J; junction bases unmatched: 7. Germline V lookup: CDR1 ENHRY, CDR2 SYGVKD. The CDR3 loop is CAISESRQGVGTGELFF. In DNA, the CDR3 is TGTGCCATCAGTGAGTCGAGACAGGGGGTCGGGACCGGGGAGCTGTTTTTT.

The table lists this clonotype with a few counts. The chain links TRBV24-1 to TRBJ2-3, with unresolved D. The germline V and J ends were trimmed by 0 bases and 0 bases, with 9 bases remaining between them. This CDR3 spans 16 amino acids. Germline V lookup: CDR1 KGHDR, CDR2 SFDVKD. CDR3 region: CATSDLTSSSTDTQYF. For the CDR3, the DNA is TGTGCCACCAGTGATTTGACCAGTTCTAGCACAGATACGCAGTATTTT.

This clonotype has at least ten counts. The chain links TRBV2 to TRBJ2-3; D gene uncertain. The V gene's germline CDR1 is SNHLY and CDR2 FYNNEI. CDR3 size: 11 residues. V lost 5 bases and J lost 4, with 4 bases in between. CDR3 residues: CASSRADTQYF. DNA of the CDR3: TGTGCCAGCAGTAGGGCAGATACGCAGTATTTT.

The chain recombines TRBV28 with TRBJ2-5; 9 bases align to TRBD2. CDR1 is MDHEN and CDR2 is SYDVKM in the germline V gene. The CDR3 contains 15 residues. V shed 3 bases and J 5 bases; nucleotides not matched to a gene: 7. Here the CDR3 DNA reads TGTGCCAGCAGTTTTTTAGCGGGAGTCAGGGAGACCCAGTACTTC. It encodes CASSFLAGVRETQYF. The variable domain in full, completed from reference TRBV28 and TRBJ2-5, reads DVKVTQSSRYLVKRTGEKVFLECVQDMDHENMFWYRQDPGLGLRLIYFSYDVKMKEKGDIPEGYSVSREKKERFSLILESASTNQTSMYLCASSFLAGVRETQYFGPGTRLLVL.

The table lists this clonotype with many counts. This chain connects TRBV12-3 or TRBV12-4 to TRBJ1-5; TRBD1 agrees at 9 bases. The CDR3 runs 17 residues. Unmatched junction bases numbered 8, after V lost 5 bases and J lost 0 bases. This CDR3 is CASSLGTGPYSNQPQHF. The CDR3 coding sequence is TGTGCCAGCAGTCTCGGGACAGGGCCTTATAGCAATCAGCCCCAGCATTTT.

The rearrangement links TRBV20-1 to TRBJ2-7; TRBD1 aligns across 7 bases. The germline V gene has CDR1 DFQATT and CDR2 SNEGSKA (reference sequence). Trimming took 0 bases from V and 1 from J; bases not matched to a gene: 3. This CDR3 has 14 amino acids. CDR3 bases: TGCAGTGCTAGAGATCCACAGGGGTCCTACGAGCAGTACTTC. Translation gives CSARDPQGSYEQYF.

This clonotype was seen at least ten times. This chain joins TRBV24-1 and TRBJ1-5; no clear D gene. The germline CDR1 and CDR2 sequences are KGHDR and SFDVKD. Trimming removed 3 bases from V and 2 bases from J, with 4 bases in between. The CDR3 consists of 13 residues. The CDR3 DNA sequence: TGTGCCACCAGTGATAGGGGCAATCAGCCCCAGCATTTT. Translating gives CATSDRGNQPQHF.

At least ten counts were recorded for this clonotype. The chain combines TRBV3-1 with TRBJ1-2, with a tentative D call TRBD1 (5 bases). This CDR3 contains 17 residues. Trimming pared 2 bases from V and 4 bases from J, leaving 20 bases between. Germline CDR1 and CDR2: LGHDT and YNNKEL (reference sequence). CDR3 bases: TGTGCCAGCAGCCAACAGGCAGGGAGAAGAGGGTCCTATGGCTACACCTTC. Protein: CASSQQAGRRGSYGYTF.

This clonotype was seen a few times. The chain couples TRBV11-2 to TRBJ2-1; 12 nucleotides align to TRBD1. The V gene's germline CDR1 is SGHAT and CDR2 FQNNGV. Unmatched junction bases numbered 9, after V lost 3 bases and J lost 9 bases. This CDR3 comprises 16 residues. The CDR3 DNA follows: TGTGCCAGCAGCTTCTCGCAGGGGACAGGGGGCAGTGAGCAGTTCTTC. Its translation is CASSFSQGTGGSEQFF.

To note about this clonotype: This sequence may be a read error, since a much larger clone differs from it by one base. The gene calls are TRBV20-1 and TRBJ1-1; TRBD1 agrees at 10 bases. The CDR3 totals 14 residues. Germline V gene data show CDR1 as DFQATT and CDR2 as SNEGSKA (reference sequence). The CDR3 loop is CCAPRGTGDTEAFF. DNA for the CDR3: TGCTGTGCCCCTAGAGGGACAGGGGACACTGAAGCTTTCTTT.

The rearrangement joins TRBV15 to TRBJ1-5; D perhaps matches TRBD1 (5 bases). The V and J ends lost 4 bases and 0 bases respectively, with 10 bases between them. CDR1 LNHNV and CDR2 YYDKDF come from the germline V gene (reference sequence). This CDR3 comprises 15 residues. The DNA for the CDR3 is TGTGCCACCAGCAACCGGGACTTTAGCAATCAGCCCCAGCATTTT. Its protein product is CATSNRDFSNQPQHF.

This clonotype has a handful of counts. The V and J genes are TRBV7-9 and TRBJ1-1; the D gene is possibly TRBD1 (6 bases). V gave up 5 bases and J gave up 6 bases, with 13 bases separating them. Looked up from germline, CDR1 is SEHNR and CDR2 is FQNEAQ (reference sequence). There are 13 residues in the CDR3. The CDR3 sequence is CASSPAGVPEAFF. CDR3 nucleotide sequence: TGTGCCAGCAGCCCAGCAGGGGTCCCTGAAGCTTTCTTT. The full variable domain, rest sourced from reference TRBV7-9 and TRBJ1-1, is DTGVSQNPRHKITKRGQNVTFRCDPISEHNRLYWYRQTLGQGPEFLTYFQNEAQLEKSRLLSDRFSAERPKGSFSTLEIQRTEQGDSAMYLCASSPAGVPEAFFGQGTRLTVV.

The CDR3 DNA is TGTGCCACCCGGTCGTCCTACGAGCAGTACGTC. It codes for CATRSSYEQYV. The chain joins TRBV10-3 to TRBJ2-7; no reliable D call. V shed 10 bases and J shed 1 base, with 8 bases lying between them. CDR1 is ENHRY, CDR2 SYGVKD, per germline. The CDR3 has 11 residues.

The J gene is TRBJ1-2, the V gene TRBV6-1; D is perhaps TRBD1 (5 bases). The CDR3 extends over 14 amino acids. The germline CDR1 and CDR2 sequences are MNHNS and SASEGT. Deletions cut 7 bases from V and 4 bases from J, with 16 bases between. The CDR3 sequence is CASTPGGDLYGYTF. CDR3 DNA: TGTGCCAGCACCCCCGGGGGGGACCTCTATGGCTACACCTTC.

This clonotype was observed a handful of times. The rearrangement joins TRBV12-3 or TRBV12-4 to TRBJ2-3; 9 bases match TRBD1. CDR3 length equals 15 residues. V lost 1 base and J lost 3; bases outside the gene matches: 2. The CDR3 sequence: CASSLDGTGTDTQYF. In DNA form, the CDR3 reads TGTGCCAGCAGTTTAGATGGGACAGGGACAGATACGCAGTATTTT.

This clonotype was found many times. The CDR3 nucleotides read TGTGCCAGCAGACTGGGCAACACCGGGGAGCTGTTTTTT. Translation gives CASRLGNTGELFF. The chain links TRBV12-3 or TRBV12-4 to TRBJ2-2; D gene ambiguous. CDR3 length: 13 amino acids. Trimming stripped 6 bases from V and 2 bases from J, with 7 bases between.

This sequence joins TRBV24-1 and TRBJ2-2, with D hard to call. Looked up from germline, CDR1 is KGHDR and CDR2 is SFDVKD. V was cut by 9 bases and J by 3 bases, with 10 bases left in between. The CDR3 sequence is 13 residues long. CDR3 in amino acids: CATALGDTGELFF. The CDR3 region has the DNA TGTGCCACCGCCCTTGGGGACACCGGGGAGCTGTTTTTT.

This chain connects TRBV6-5 to TRBJ2-2; TRBD1 might be the D (6 bases). The CDR3 covers 15 residues. The germline V and J ends were trimmed by 2 bases and 4 bases, with 11 bases remaining between them. The germline CDR1 and CDR2 sequences are MNHEY and SVGAGI. CDR3 nucleotide sequence: TGTGCCAGCAGTTACGACAGGACCAGCACCGGGGAGCTGTTTTTT. Its translation: CASSYDRTSTGELFF.

This clonotype was observed many times. The chain has TRBV11-1 and TRBJ2-1; the match to TRBD2 covers 8 bases. V lost 5 bases to trimming and J lost 4 bases; unmatched junction nucleotides: 7. Germline CDR1 reads SGHAT; CDR2 reads FQDESV (reference sequence). The CDR3 is 15 amino acids. The CDR3, as DNA: TGTGCCAGCAGCCCAGGACTAGCCACGTACAATGAGCAGTTCTTC. This translates into CASSPGLATYNEQFF.